The rows below give T cell receptor beta chains drawn from one sample of a study of T cells in Graves' hyperthyroidism and ophthalmopathy. TCRdb recomputed calls from the multiplex PCR reads with MiXCR, one row per CDR3 protein. The top ten clones hold 8.2% of a sample with just over 550,000 distinct CDR3 sequences, around 45% of them seen once. Specimen: peripheral blood or thyroid tissue (not recorded which). Source of these receptors: a woman under 30 with Graves' hyperthyroidism. Both conserved end residues are part of each CDR3. The D gene is left open where the match is weak. Rows may omit the clone size; those that give it use once, few, many or a size class.

NA	TRBV9	TRBJ1-2	NA	CASSVEQDYGYTF	TGTGCCAGCAGCGTAGAACAGGACTATGGCTACACCTTC
NA	TRBV24-1	TRBJ2-3	TRBD1	CATSTGGTSTDTQYF	TGTGCCACCAGTACAGGGGGGACGAGCACAGATACGCAGTATTTT
NA	TRBV19	TRBJ1-1	NA	CASYPRGQWNTEAFF	TGTGCCAGTTACCCCCGTGGGCAGTGGAACACTGAAGCTTTCTTT
few	TRBV19	TRBJ1-1	TRBD1	CATDRGHRLTEAFF	TGTGCCACCGACAGGGGTCACCGCCTCACTGAAGCTTTCTTT
NA	TRBV29-1	TRBJ1-1	NA	CSVSGGAEAFF	TGCAGCGTTAGTGGTGGCGCTGAAGCTTTCTTT
NA	TRBV15	TRBJ1-2	NA	CATSRKGRGYGYTF	TGTGCCACCAGCAGAAAAGGGAGGGGGTATGGCTACACCTTC
NA	TRBV5-1	TRBJ1-1	NA	CASSLRTGPGNTEAFF	TGCGCCAGCAGCTTGAGGACGGGACCCGGGAACACTGAAGCTTTCTTT
NA	TRBV19	TRBJ1-5	NA	CASSFPPGEEQPQHF	TGTGCCAGTAGTTTTCCCCCAGGGGAGGAACAGCCCCAGCATTTT
many	TRBV15	TRBJ1-1	NA	CATSPFRVTEAFF	TGTGCCACCAGCCCGTTCCGGGTAACTGAAGCTTTCTTT
NA	TRBV15	TRBJ1-2	TRBD1	CATSSAKRPGQGLDYGYTF	TGTGCCACCAGCAGTGCTAAGAGGCCGGGACAGGGGCTAGACTATGGCTACACCTTC
NA	TRBV25-1	TRBJ2-5	NA	CASSQGSAGSKTQYF	TGTGCCAGCAGCCAAGGGTCGGCGGGATCCAAGACCCAGTACTTC
many	TRBV15	TRBJ1-2	NA	CATSKGGHYGYTF	TGTGCCACCAGCAAAGGGGGGCACTATGGCTACACCTTC
NA	TRBV5-4	TRBJ1-6	NA	CASSLDSYFSYNSPLHF	TGTGCCAGCAGCCTGGACAGTTACTTCTCCTATAATTCACCCCTCCACTTT
few	TRBV7-9	TRBJ1-1	NA	CASSPPPGPMNTEAFF	TGTGCCAGCAGCCCGCCCCCGGGACCCATGAACACTGAAGCTTTCTTT
NA	TRBV24-1	TRBJ1-5	NA	CATSDLSGEETQHF	TGTGCCACCAGTGATTTGTCGGGGGAAGAGACCCAGCATTTT
few	TRBV4-1	TRBJ1-1	NA	CASSQVGGIYTEAFF	TGCGCCAGCAGCCAAGTTGGGGGGATATACACTGAAGCTTTCTTT
NA	TRBV19	TRBJ1-2	TRBD1	CASSGGGGYGYTF	TGTGCCAGTAGTGGAGGGGGCGGCTATGGCTACACCTTC
once	TRBV2	TRBJ1-3	NA	CASRGASGNTIYF	TGTGCCAGCAGAGGGGCCTCTGGAAACACCATATATTTT
NA	TRBV5-5	TRBJ1-1	NA	CASSRSGWNTEAFF	TGCGCCAGCAGCCGATCAGGATGGAACACTGAAGCTTTCTTT
few	TRBV29-1	TRBJ1-2	NA	CSVNRDGYGYTF	TGCAGCGTTAACAGGGACGGCTATGGCTACACCTTC
NA	TRBV6-2/TRBV6-3	TRBJ2-5	NA	CASSAGLMYQETQYF	TGTGCCAGCAGTGCTGGACTTATGTACCAAGAGACCCAGTACTTC
many	TRBV9	TRBJ1-5	NA	CASSVDWTVNQPQHF	TGTGCCAGCAGCGTAGACTGGACAGTCAATCAGCCCCAGCATTTT
NA	TRBV2	TRBJ1-2	NA	CASSEDYTF	TGTGCCAGCAGTGAAGACTACACCTTC
NA	TRBV25-1	TRBJ1-2	NA	CASSEQGSDGYTF	TGTGCCAGCAGTGAACAGGGGTCGGATGGCTACACCTTC
few	TRBV20-1	TRBJ2-7	TRBD2	CSAAAGTSVTYEQYF	TGCAGTGCGGCAGCCGGGACTAGCGTAACCTACGAGCAGTACTTC
NA	TRBV7-9	TRBJ2-5	TRBD1	CASSRQGADQETQYF	TGTGCCAGCAGCCGACAGGGGGCTGACCAAGAGACCCAGTACTTC
once	TRBV29-1	TRBJ1-4	TRBD1	CSVETGGSKEKLFF	TGCAGCGTTGAAACAGGGGGTAGCAAGGAAAAACTGTTTTTT
many	TRBV2	TRBJ1-5	NA	CASSGRTNGGNSQPQHF	TGTGCCAGCAGTGGTAGGACGAATGGAGGGAACTCTCAGCCCCAGCATTTT
many	TRBV7-2	TRBJ2-5	NA	CASSPEPGHEETQYF	TGTGCCAGCAGCCCAGAACCGGGACACGAAGAGACCCAGTACTTC
NA	TRBV7-6	TRBJ2-2	TRBD2	CASSLEAGADGELFF	TGTGCCAGCAGCTTAGAGGCGGGAGCTGACGGGGAGCTGTTTTTT
NA	TRBV9	TRBJ2-6	TRBD2	CASSARGLDSGANVLTF	TGCGCCAGCAGCGCGCGTGGACTAGATTCTGGGGCCAACGTCCTGACTTTC
many	TRBV15	TRBJ1-2	NA	CATSRDAAGRFYGYTF	TGTGCCACCAGCAGAGATGCGGCAGGGCGGTTCTATGGCTACACCTTC
NA	TRBV10-3	TRBJ2-5	TRBD2	CAISGGLEAQYF	TGTGCCATCAGTGGTGGACTAGAGGCCCAGTACTTC
many	TRBV29-1	TRBJ2-5	TRBD2	CSARTSGIQETQYF	TGCAGCGCTCGGACTAGCGGAATCCAAGAGACCCAGTACTTC
NA	TRBV12-3/TRBV12-4	TRBJ1-3	NA	CASSLSSSGNTIYF	TGTGCCAGCAGTTTAAGCTCCTCTGGAAACACCATATATTTT
many	TRBV25-1	TRBJ2-2	NA	CASSEYRDTGELFF	TGTGCCAGCAGTGAATACAGGGACACCGGGGAGCTGTTTTTT
NA	TRBV19	TRBJ1-6	TRBD1	CASTSPGQINSPLHF	TGTGCCAGTACCTCTCCGGGACAGATTAATTCACCCCTCCACTTT
NA	TRBV29-1	TRBJ1-2	TRBD1	CSVHRDRVESYTF	TGCAGCGTTCATCGGGACAGGGTCGAAAGCTACACCTTC
many	TRBV29-1	TRBJ2-5	NA	CSVDNRDNLQETQYF	TGCAGCGTAGACAACCGGGACAACCTCCAAGAGACCCAGTACTTC
many	TRBV12-3/TRBV12-4	TRBJ1-2	NA	CASSQRDYGYTF	TGTGCCAGCAGTCAGCGGGACTATGGCTACACCTTC
NA	TRBV29-1	TRBJ2-7	NA	CSVAGGLGYSYEQYF	TGCAGCGTTGCAGGGGGACTAGGGTACTCCTACGAGCAGTACTTC
NA	TRBV11-2	TRBJ1-1	NA	CASSLDPGVGEAFF	TGTGCCAGCAGCTTGGATCCGGGTGTAGGTGAAGCTTTCTTT
NA	TRBV2	TRBJ2-5	NA	CASSPPSAGETQYF	TGTGCCAGCTCACCACCATCGGCAGGAGAGACCCAGTACTTC
few	TRBV18	TRBJ2-5	TRBD1	CASSSTGGRETQYF	TGTGCCAGCTCATCAACAGGGGGCCGCGAGACCCAGTACTTC
many	TRBV25-1	TRBJ2-7	TRBD2	CASSDPKREGNEQYF	TGTGCCAGCAGTGACCCCAAGCGGGAGGGCAACGAGCAGTACTTC
NA	TRBV10-3	TRBJ2-7	NA	CAISESIESFEQYF	TGTGCAATCAGTGAGTCGATTGAGTCTTTCGAGCAGTACTTC